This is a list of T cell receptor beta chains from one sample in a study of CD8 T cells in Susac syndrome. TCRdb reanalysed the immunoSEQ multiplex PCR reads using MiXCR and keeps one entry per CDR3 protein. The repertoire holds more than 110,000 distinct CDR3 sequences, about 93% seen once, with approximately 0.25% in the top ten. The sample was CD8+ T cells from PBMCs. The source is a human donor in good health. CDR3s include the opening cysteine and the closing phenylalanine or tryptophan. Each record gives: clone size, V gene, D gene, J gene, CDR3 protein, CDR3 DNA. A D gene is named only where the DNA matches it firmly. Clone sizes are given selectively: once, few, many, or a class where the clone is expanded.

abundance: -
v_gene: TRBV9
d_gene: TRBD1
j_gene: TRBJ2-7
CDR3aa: CASSVTGVSYEQYF
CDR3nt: TGTGCCAGCAGCGTGACAGGGGTCAGCTACGAGCAGTACTTC

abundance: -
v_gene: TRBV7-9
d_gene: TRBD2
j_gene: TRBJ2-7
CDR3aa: CASSYPTSGSSYEQYF
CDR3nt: TGTGCCAGCAGTTACCCCACTAGCGGGAGTTCGTACGAGCAGTACTTC

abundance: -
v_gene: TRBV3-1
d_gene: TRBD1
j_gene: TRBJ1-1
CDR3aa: CASSQVFQGGEGTEAFF
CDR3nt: TGTGCCAGCAGCCAAGTTTTTCAAGGGGGCGAAGGGACTGAAGCTTTCTTT

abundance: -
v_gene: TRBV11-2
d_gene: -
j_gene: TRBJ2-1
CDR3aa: CASNLGGRLEQFF
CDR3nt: TGTGCCAGCAACCTAGGTGGGCGGCTGGAGCAGTTCTTC

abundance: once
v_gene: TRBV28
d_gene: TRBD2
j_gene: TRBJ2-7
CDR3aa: CASSSTSGRAYEQYF
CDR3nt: TGTGCCAGCAGTAGTACTAGCGGGAGGGCCTACGAGCAGTACTTC

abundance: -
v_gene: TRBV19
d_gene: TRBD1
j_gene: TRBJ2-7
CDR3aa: CATSGGGTGGYEQYF
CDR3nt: TGTGCCACCTCGGGAGGCGGGACAGGGGGCTACGAGCAGTACTTC

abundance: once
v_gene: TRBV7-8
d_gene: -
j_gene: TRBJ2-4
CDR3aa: CASSQQSGSYF
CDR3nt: TGTGCCAGCAGTCAACAAAGTGGTTCCTACTTC

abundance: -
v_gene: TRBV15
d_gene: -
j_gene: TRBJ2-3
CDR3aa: CATSRGGGDTQYF
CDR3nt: TGTGCCACCAGCAGAGGTGGGGGTGATACGCAGTATTTT

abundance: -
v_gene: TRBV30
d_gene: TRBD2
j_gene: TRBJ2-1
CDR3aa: CAWNDGTSGTEQFF
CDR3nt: TGTGCCTGGAACGACGGGACTAGCGGGACTGAGCAGTTCTTC

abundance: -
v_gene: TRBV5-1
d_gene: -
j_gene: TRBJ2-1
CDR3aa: CASSLVARSYNEQFF
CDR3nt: TGCGCCAGCAGCTTGGTAGCGCGATCCTACAATGAGCAGTTCTTC

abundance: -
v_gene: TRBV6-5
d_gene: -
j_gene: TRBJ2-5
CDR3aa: CASSYYSDSPQETQYF
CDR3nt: TGTGCCAGCAGTTATTATTCGGACAGTCCTCAAGAGACCCAGTACTTC

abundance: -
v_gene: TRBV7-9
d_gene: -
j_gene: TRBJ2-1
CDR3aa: CASSLLGVDNEQFF
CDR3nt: TGTGCCAGCAGCTTACTAGGGGTAGACAATGAGCAGTTCTTC

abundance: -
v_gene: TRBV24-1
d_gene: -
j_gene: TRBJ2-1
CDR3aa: CATISSYNEQFF
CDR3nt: TGTGCCACCATAAGCTCCTACAATGAGCAGTTCTTC

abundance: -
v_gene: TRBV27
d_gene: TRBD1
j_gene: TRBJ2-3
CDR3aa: CASTLTGAGTDTQYF
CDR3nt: TGTGCCAGCACCCTGACAGGGGCGGGCACAGATACGCAGTATTTT

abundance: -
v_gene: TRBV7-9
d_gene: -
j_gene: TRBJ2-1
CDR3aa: CASSFAGRGNEQFF
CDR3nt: TGTGCCAGCAGCTTCGCCGGCAGGGGCAATGAGCAGTTCTTC

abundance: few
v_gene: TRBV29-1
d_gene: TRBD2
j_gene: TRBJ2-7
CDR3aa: CSVLSGAYEQYF
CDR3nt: TGCAGCGTCCTTAGCGGGGCCTACGAGCAGTACTTC

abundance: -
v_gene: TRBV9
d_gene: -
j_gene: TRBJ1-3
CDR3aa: CASSPHRYSGNTIYF
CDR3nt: TGTGCCAGCAGCCCGCATCGGTACTCTGGAAACACCATATATTTT

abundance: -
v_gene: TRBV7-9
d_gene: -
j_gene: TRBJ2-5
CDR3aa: CASSPRTTRRRETQYF
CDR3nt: TGTGCCAGCAGCCCCCGCACTACGCGGCGCCGGGAGACCCAGTACTTC

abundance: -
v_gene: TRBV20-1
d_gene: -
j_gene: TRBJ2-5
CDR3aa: CSASDRDSWETQYF
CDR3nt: TGCAGTGCTTCCGACAGGGACTCGTGGGAGACCCAGTACTTC

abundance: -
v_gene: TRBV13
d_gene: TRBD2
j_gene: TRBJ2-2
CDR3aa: CASSPQGLAGVDGELFF
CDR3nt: TGTGCCAGCAGCCCCCAGGGACTAGCGGGAGTGGACGGGGAGCTGTTTTTT

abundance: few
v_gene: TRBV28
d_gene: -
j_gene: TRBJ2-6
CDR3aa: CASSLVSSGANVLTF
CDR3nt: TGTGCCAGCAGTTTAGTAAGCTCTGGGGCCAACGTCCTGACTTTC

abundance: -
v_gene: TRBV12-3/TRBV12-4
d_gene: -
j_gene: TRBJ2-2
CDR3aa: CASSFTPGELFF
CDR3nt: TGTGCCAGCAGCTTCACCCCCGGGGAGCTGTTTTTT

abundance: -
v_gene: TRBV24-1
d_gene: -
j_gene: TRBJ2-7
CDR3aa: CATSDPRDIHYEQYF
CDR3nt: TGTGCCACCAGTGATCCCCGGGACATACACTACGAGCAGTACTTC

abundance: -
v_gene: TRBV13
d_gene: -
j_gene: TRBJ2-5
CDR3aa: CASSLELAETQYF
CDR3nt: TGTGCCAGCAGCTTAGAGTTAGCGGAGACCCAGTACTTC

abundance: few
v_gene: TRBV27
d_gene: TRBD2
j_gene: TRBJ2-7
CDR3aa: CASSFGGVSYEQYF
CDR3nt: TGTGCCAGCAGTTTTGGGGGGGTCTCCTACGAGCAGTACTTC

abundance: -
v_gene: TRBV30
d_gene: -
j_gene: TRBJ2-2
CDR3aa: CASSVGALNTGELFF
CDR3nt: TGTGCCTCCAGTGTGGGGGCCCTGAACACCGGGGAGCTGTTTTTT